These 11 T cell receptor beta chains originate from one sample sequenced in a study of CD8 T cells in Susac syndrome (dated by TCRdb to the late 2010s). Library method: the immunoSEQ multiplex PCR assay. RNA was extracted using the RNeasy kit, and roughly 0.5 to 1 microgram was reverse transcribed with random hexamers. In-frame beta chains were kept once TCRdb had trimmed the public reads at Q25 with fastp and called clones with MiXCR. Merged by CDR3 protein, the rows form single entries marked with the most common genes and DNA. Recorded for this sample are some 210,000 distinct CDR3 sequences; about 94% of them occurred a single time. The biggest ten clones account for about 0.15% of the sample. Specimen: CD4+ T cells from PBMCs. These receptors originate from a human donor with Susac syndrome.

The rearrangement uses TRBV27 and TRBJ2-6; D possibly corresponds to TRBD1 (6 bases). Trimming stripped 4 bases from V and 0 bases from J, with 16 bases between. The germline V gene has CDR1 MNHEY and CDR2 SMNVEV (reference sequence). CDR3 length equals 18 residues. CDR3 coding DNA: TGTGCCAGCAGTTCTACCACACAGGGTAGCTCTGGGGCCAACGTCCTGACTTTC. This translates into CASSSTTQGSSGANVLTF. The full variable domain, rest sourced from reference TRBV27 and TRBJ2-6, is EAQVTQNPRYLITVTGKKLTVTCSQNMNHEYMSWYRQDPGLGLRQIYYSMNVEVTDKGDVPEGYKVSRKEKRNFPLILESPSPNQTSLYFCASSSTTQGSSGANVLTFGAGSRLTVL.

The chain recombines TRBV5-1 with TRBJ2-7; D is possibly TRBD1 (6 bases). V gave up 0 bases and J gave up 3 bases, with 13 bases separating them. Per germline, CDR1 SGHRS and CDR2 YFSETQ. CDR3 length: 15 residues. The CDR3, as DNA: TGCGCCAGCAGCTTGGGGGCAGGGGCGAACTACGAGCAGTACTTC. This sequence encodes CASSLGAGANYEQYF.

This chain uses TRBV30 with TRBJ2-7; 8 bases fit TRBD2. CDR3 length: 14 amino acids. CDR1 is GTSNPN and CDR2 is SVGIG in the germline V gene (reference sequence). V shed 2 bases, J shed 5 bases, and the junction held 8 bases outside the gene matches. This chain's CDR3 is CAWSHKRGQNEQYF. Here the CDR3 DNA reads TGTGCCTGGAGTCACAAGCGGGGGCAGAACGAGCAGTACTTC. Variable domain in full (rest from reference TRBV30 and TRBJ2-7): SQTIHQWPATLVQPVGSPLSLECTVEGTSNPNLYWYRQAAGRGLQLLFYSVGIGQISSEVPQNLSASRPQDRQFILSSKKLLLSDSGFYLCAWSHKRGQNEQYFGPGTRLTVT.

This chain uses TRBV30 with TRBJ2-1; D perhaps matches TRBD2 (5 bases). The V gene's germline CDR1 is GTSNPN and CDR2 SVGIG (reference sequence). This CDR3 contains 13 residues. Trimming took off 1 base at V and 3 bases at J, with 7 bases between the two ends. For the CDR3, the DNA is TGTGCCTGGAGTGGAGGGAACTACAATGAGCAGTTCTTC. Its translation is CAWSGGNYNEQFF.

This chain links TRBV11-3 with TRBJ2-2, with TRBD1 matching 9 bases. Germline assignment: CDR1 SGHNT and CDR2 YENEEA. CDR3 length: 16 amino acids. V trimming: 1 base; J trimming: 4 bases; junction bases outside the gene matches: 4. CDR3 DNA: TGTGCCAGCAGCTTAGGGGACAGGGCTACCACCGGGGAGCTGTTTTTT. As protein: CASSLGDRATTGELFF.

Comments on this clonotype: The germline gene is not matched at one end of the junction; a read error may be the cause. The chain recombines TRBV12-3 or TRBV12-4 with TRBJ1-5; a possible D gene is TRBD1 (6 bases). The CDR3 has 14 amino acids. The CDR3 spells CASSSTDSTQPQHF. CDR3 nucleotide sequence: TGTGCCAGCAGTTCGACGGACAGCACTCAGCCCCAGCATTTT.

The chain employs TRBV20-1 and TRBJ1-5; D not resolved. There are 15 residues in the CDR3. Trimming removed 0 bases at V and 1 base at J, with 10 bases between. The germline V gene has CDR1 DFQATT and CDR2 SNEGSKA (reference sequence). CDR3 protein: CSAREGAESNQPQHF. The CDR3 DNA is TGCAGTGCTAGAGAAGGTGCTGAGAGCAATCAGCCCCAGCATTTT.

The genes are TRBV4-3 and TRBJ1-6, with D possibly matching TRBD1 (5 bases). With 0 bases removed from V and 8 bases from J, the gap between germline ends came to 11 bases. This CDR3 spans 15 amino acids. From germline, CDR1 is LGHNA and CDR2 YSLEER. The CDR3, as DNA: TGCGCCAGCAGCCAAGATCAGGCCAGGGATTCACCCCTCCACTTT. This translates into CASSQDQARDSPLHF.

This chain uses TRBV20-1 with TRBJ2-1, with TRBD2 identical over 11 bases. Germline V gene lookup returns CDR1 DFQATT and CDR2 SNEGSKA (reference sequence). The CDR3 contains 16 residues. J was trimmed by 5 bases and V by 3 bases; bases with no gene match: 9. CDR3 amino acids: CSASLIAGGPHNEQFF. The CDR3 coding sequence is TGCAGTGCTAGCCTGATAGCGGGGGGGCCCCACAATGAGCAGTTCTTC.

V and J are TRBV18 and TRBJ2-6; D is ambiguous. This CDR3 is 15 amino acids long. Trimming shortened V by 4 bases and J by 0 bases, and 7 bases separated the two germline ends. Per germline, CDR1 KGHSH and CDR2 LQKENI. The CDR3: CASSQGPSGANVLTF. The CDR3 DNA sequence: TGTGCCAGCTCACAAGGGCCCTCTGGGGCCAACGTCCTGACTTTC.

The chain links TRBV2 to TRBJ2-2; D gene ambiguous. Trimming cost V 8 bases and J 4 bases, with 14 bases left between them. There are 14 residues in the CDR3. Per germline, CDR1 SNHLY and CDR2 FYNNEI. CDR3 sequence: CASLRGEGTGELFF. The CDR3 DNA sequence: TGTGCCAGCCTCCGTGGGGAAGGCACCGGGGAGCTGTTTTTT.